These T cell receptor beta chains were read from a single sample in a study of cytomegalovirus exposure and HLA in healthy donors. The method was immunoSEQ multiplex PCR; TCRdb's version includes in-frame clones alone and lacks a portion of them. The sample shows a few hundred thousand clones, approximately 90% of them seen only once. The material sequenced was PBMCs. The source is a woman aged 18-29 years in good health and CMV-seronegative. CDR3s leave out the opening cysteine and the closing phenylalanine or tryptophan. A D gene is named only where the DNA matches it firmly.

d_gene	v_gene	j_gene	CDR3aa
TRBD2	TRBV2	TRBJ2-1	ASRSGGPYNEQF
NA	TRBV9	TRBJ2-7	ASSASGTNFYEQY
TRBD1	TRBV20-1	TRBJ1-1	SATGGIEAF
NA	TRBV30	TRBJ2-6	AWTVSGANVLT
TRBD1	TRBV5-1	TRBJ2-1	ASSLARTGVNEQF
TRBD2	TRBV7-3	TRBJ2-7	ASSSSPSGASSYEQY
NA	TRBV27	TRBJ1-6	ASSFWHRTGNSPLH
NA	TRBV7-2	TRBJ1-2	ASSSPPRKNYGYT
TRBD2	TRBV5-1	TRBJ2-5	ASSFAGGRETQY
NA	TRBV7-6	TRBJ1-4	ASSPRSANSGEKLF
TRBD2	TRBV6-5	TRBJ2-3	ASSDSSGADTQY
TRBD1	TRBV7-9	TRBJ2-7	ASSHSGTVYEQY
NA	TRBV5-5	TRBJ2-1	ASSLGGVVINEQF
TRBD1	TRBV7-9	TRBJ1-4	ASSSNAVGQPQEKLF
NA	TRBV6-5	TRBJ2-5	ASSYSSYFAETQY
TRBD2	TRBV7-9	TRBJ2-2	SSSSRLAGGQPNTGELF